This T cell receptor (beta chain) was documented in a study of blood T cells in healthy people across ages. This clonotype was found many times. Its antigen remains unidentified. Overall study results and limits: Naive and antigen-experienced cells could not be conclusively compared, given unsorted PBMCs.

After removal of 0 bases from V and 8 bases from J, the junction contained 11 bases not matched to a gene. CDR1 SGHTA and CDR2 FQGNSA come from the germline V gene. The CDR3 sequence is 16 residues long. The use of a sample-barcoded 5' primer and a J-beta primer mix characterized a second PCR of about 6 to 12 cycles. TCRdb passed the 5' RACE reads through MiXCR, listing each CDR3 protein once. The sample consists of about 930,000 distinct CDR3 sequences, about 28% of them appearing once. The sample also formed part of further work on T cells of mothers and their children.

This clonotype was sampled from a woman between 35 and 50 years old in good health. The sequencing sample was made of blood. This chain links TRBV7-2 with TRBJ1-2, with TRBD1 matching 8 bases. CDR3 protein: CASSLALKTGVSGYTF. DNA for the CDR3: TGTGCCAGCAGCTTAGCGTTAAAGACAGGGGTCAGCGGCTACACCTTC.